This T cell receptor (beta chain) was observed in a study of T cell changes during pregnancy in multiple sclerosis. The V gene end was trimmed by 4 bases and the J gene end by 2 bases; junction bases not matched to a gene: 16. Germline lookup yields CDR1 SGDLS and CDR2 YYNGEE. This CDR3 has 18 residues. Using immunoSEQ multiplex PCR, the repertoire was profiled, and TCRdb retains in-frame clones only, with some absent. The top ten clones hold about 1.6% of a sample with roughly 110,000 clones, 92% of them seen once. J is TRBJ1-2 and V is TRBV9; TRBD1 aligns across 8 bases. The sequencing here drew on peripheral blood, taken in the third trimester of pregnancy. This sequence originates from a female donor with multiple sclerosis, enrolled in a pregnancy study. The CDR3 DNA reads TGTGCCAGCAGCCCGCGACGCCGGACAGGGATCGTCAACTATGGCTACACCTTC. Encoded protein: CASSPRRRTGIVNYGYTF.